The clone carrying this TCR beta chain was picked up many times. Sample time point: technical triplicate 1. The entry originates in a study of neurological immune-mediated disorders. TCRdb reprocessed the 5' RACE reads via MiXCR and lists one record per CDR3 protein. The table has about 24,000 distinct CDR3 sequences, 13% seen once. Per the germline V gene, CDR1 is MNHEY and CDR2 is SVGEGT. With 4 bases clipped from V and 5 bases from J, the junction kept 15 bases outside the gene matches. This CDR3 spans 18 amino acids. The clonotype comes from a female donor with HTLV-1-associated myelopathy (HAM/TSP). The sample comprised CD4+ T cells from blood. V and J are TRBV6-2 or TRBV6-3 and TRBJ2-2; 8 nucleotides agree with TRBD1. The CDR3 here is CASSSSSQGALETGELFF. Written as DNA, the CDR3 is TGTGCCAGCAGTTCGTCCTCGCAGGGGGCATTAGAGACCGGGGAGCTGTTTTTT.